The clone carrying this TCR beta chain has a handful of counts. Its antigen is undetermined. Assay: immunoSEQ multiplex PCR; the TCRdb copy retains only in-frame clones and omits some. The sample gives 140,000 to 150,000 clones, over 85% of which show up once; about 5.1% is in the top ten. V shed 4 bases, J shed 8 bases, and the junction held 4 bases outside the gene matches. CDR3 length: 14 amino acids. Germline CDR1 is SGDLS and CDR2 is YYNGEE. The data are from a study of T cell responses to AZD1222 COVID-19 vaccine. Findings of the study overall: No day 14 peak samples; only post-peak repertoires were characterized. Spike-specific TCR breadth and depth both grew after two AZD1222 doses. Close to half of all spike-specific TCRs reportedly target regions of the variants that are unmutated.

This sample comprised peripheral blood, obtained on day 0 of AZD1222 vaccination. This TCR came from an adult in good health. V usage is TRBV9 and J usage is TRBJ1-6; 9 bases fit TRBD1. The CDR3 is CASSFRDRDSPLHF. CDR3 coding DNA: TGTGCCAGCAGCTTCCGGGACAGGGATTCACCCCTCCACTTT.